Following are 22 T cell receptor beta chains from one sample sequenced in a study of monozygotic twins with inflammatory bowel disease. TCRdb re-analyzed the 5' RACE reads; it lists each CDR3 protein once, without DNA. Here the sample table reports tens of thousands of distinct CDR3 sequences. The material sequenced was blood. These receptor sequences come from a human donor with ulcerative colitis or Crohn's disease, or a healthy co-twin of an affected twin (not recorded which).

The V call is TRBV11-2, the J call TRBJ2-1; without DNA, the TCRdb call of TRBD2 cannot be checked. This CDR3 has 16 residues. The germline V gene encodes CDR1 SGHAT and CDR2 FQNNGV. The CDR3 sequence: CASSLVRGSIYNEQFF.

The chain is built from TRBV5-6 and TRBJ2-7. CDR1 and CDR2 (germline): SGHDT, YYEEEE. The CDR3 spans 14 residues. CDR3 sequence: CASSLLQYPYEQYF.

The chain couples TRBV10-3 to TRBJ2-3; absent DNA, TCRdb's TRBD1 call cannot be checked. CDR1 is ENHRY, CDR2 SYGVKD, per germline. CDR3 size: 18 residues. CDR3 sequence reads: CAISESIYQGSSTDTQYF.

The genes are TRBV5-4 and TRBJ2-2; TCRdb selects TRBD1, and the lack of DNA leaves this call unchecked. This CDR3 spans 16 amino acids. In germline, CDR1 is SGHNT, CDR2 YYREEE (reference sequence). The CDR3 is CASSPGGQRNTGELFF.

This CDR3 reads CASRTQGAGQPQHF. This rearrangement joins TRBV6-1 to TRBJ1-5; TCRdb picks TRBD1, but there is no DNA to check that call. The CDR3 loop spans 14 amino acids. In germline, CDR1 is MNHNS, CDR2 SASEGT.

The rearrangement uses TRBV6-2 or TRBV6-3 and TRBJ2-1; the TRBD1 assignment by TCRdb is unverifiable without DNA. CDR1 MNHEY and CDR2 SVGEGT come from the germline V gene. There are 14 residues in the CDR3. The CDR3 reads CASTLTGAPDEQFF.

The J gene is TRBJ2-7, the V gene TRBV20-1. Germline lookup yields CDR1 DFQATT and CDR2 SNEGSKA (reference sequence). The CDR3 is 11 residues long. The CDR3 is CSVAAAYEQYF.

The rearrangement links TRBV2 to TRBJ2-5; TCRdb outputs TRBD1, but without DNA this stays unchecked. The germline gives CDR1 SNHLY, CDR2 FYNNEI. CDR3 length: 15 amino acids. This chain's CDR3 is CASTPRAGGDETQYF. The full variable domain, rest sourced from reference TRBV2 and TRBJ2-5, is EPEVTQTPSHQVTQMGQEVILRCVPISNHLYFYWYRQILGQKVEFLVSFYNNEISEKSEIFDDQFSVERPDGSNFTLKIRSTKLEDSAMYFCASTPRAGGDETQYFGPGTRLLVL.

The chain employs TRBV10-3 and TRBJ2-2; TCRdb selects TRBD2, and the lack of DNA leaves this call unchecked. Looked up from germline, CDR1 is ENHRY and CDR2 is SYGVKD. The CDR3 loop spans 16 amino acids. This CDR3 is CAISSATSSHTGELFF.

The CDR3: CASSPLRLARNEQFF. The genes are TRBV9 and TRBJ2-1; there is no DNA to check the TCRdb D call of TRBD2. CDR3 length: 15 amino acids. The germline V gene has CDR1 SGDLS and CDR2 YYNGEE. Variable domain in full (rest from reference TRBV9 and TRBJ2-1): DSGVTQTPKHLITATGQRVTLRCSPRSGDLSVYWYQQSLDQGLQFLIQYYNGEERAKGNILERFSAQQFPDLHSELNLSSLELGDSALYFCASSPLRLARNEQFFGPGTRLTVL.

J is TRBJ2-5 and V is TRBV29-1. The CDR3 has 13 residues. In germline, CDR1 is SQVTM, CDR2 ANQGSEA. The CDR3 here is CSVDGVAQETQYF.

The J gene is TRBJ2-3, the V gene TRBV7-2; the TRBD2 assignment by TCRdb is unverifiable without DNA. The CDR3 length is 15 residues. CDR1 and CDR2 from the germline V gene are SGHTA and FQGNSA. CDR3 sequence reads: CASSPLGVAGFTQYF. Variable domain in full (rest from reference TRBV7-2 and TRBJ2-3): GAGVSQSPSNKVTEKGKDVELRCDPISGHTALYWYRQSLGQGLEFLIYFQGNSAPDKSGLPSDRFSAERTGGSVSTLTIQRTQQEDSAVYLCASSPLGVAGFTQYFGPGTRLTVL.

The chain couples TRBV12-3 or TRBV12-4 to TRBJ2-2; TCRdb's D gene call, TRBD1, goes unchecked for lack of DNA. This CDR3 has 15 amino acids. The CDR3: CASSLATGGTGELFF.

The rearrangement links TRBV7-3 to TRBJ2-3. Germline loops: CDR1 SGHTA, CDR2 FQGTGA. The CDR3 runs 13 residues. This CDR3 is CASSLTVGDTQYF.

This chain links TRBV20-1 with TRBJ1-2. This CDR3 contains 12 residues. CDR1 DFQATT and CDR2 SNEGSKA come from the germline V gene (reference sequence). CDR3 sequence reads: CSAQEGSYGYTF.

The rearrangement links TRBV14 to TRBJ1-2; TCRdb returns TRBD1, unconfirmable since there is no DNA. Germline V lookup: CDR1 SGHDN, CDR2 FVKESK. The CDR3 is 16 amino acids. The CDR3 protein is CASSDYTGGANYGYTF. Full variable domain (rest looked up from reference TRBV14 and TRBJ1-2): EAGVTQFPSHSVIEKGQTVTLRCDPISGHDNLYWYRRVMGKEIKFLLHFVKESKQDESGMPNNRFLAERTGGTYSTLKVQPAELEDSGVYFCASSDYTGGANYGYTFGSGTRLTVV.

The chain has TRBV7-2 and TRBJ1-2; absent DNA, TCRdb's TRBD1 call cannot be checked. Germline lookup yields CDR1 SGHTA and CDR2 FQGNSA. The CDR3 is 13 residues long. The CDR3 loop reads CASKPGGGYGYTF.

The rearrangement joins TRBV7-2 to TRBJ1-1; as DNA is missing, the TRBD1 call by TCRdb cannot be tested. Germline-derived CDR1 and CDR2 are SGHTA and FQGNSA. The CDR3 extends over 14 amino acids. CDR3 amino acids: CASSLKGERTEAFF.

The chain employs TRBV7-3 and TRBJ2-1; TCRdb calls TRBD1, which cannot be checked without DNA. The length of the CDR3 is 14 residues. Germline V gene sequence: CDR1 SGHTA, CDR2 FQGTGA. The CDR3 here is CASSPGQDTKRQFF.

V gene TRBV27 combines with J gene TRBJ1-6; TCRdb returns TRBD1, unconfirmable since there is no DNA. Germline lookup yields CDR1 MNHEY and CDR2 SMNVEV (reference sequence). This CDR3 is 12 amino acids long. CDR3 residues: CATGQGAVPLHF.

The chain joins TRBV19 to TRBJ1-2; TCRdb calls TRBD1, which cannot be checked without DNA. CDR3 size: 13 residues. Germline V gene data show CDR1 as LNHDA and CDR2 as SQIVND (reference sequence). CDR3 sequence reads: CASSIDDSHGYTF.

The V gene is TRBV13, the J gene TRBJ2-7; TCRdb selects TRBD2, and the lack of DNA leaves this call unchecked. CDR3 length equals 14 residues. Germline CDR1 and CDR2: PRHDT and FYEKMQ (reference sequence). Here the CDR3 reads CASSLGPRRAEQYF.